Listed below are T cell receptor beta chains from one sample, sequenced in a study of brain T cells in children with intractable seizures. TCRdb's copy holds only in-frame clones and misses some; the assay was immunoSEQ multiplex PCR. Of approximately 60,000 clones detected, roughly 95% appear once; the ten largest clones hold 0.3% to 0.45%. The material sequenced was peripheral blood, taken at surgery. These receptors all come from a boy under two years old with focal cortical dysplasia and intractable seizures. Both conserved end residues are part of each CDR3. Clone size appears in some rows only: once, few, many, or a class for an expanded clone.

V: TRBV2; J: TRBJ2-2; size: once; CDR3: CASTSDRGNTGELFF
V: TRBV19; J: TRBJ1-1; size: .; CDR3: CASSVGGRYTEAFF
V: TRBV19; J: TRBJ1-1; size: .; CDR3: CASSIEDRGIDEAFF
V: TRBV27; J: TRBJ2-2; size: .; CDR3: CASRRGTTGELFF
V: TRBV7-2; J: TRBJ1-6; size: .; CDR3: CASSLVSQPPYNSPLHF
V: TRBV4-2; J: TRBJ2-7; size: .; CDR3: CASSQNPGAPYEQYF
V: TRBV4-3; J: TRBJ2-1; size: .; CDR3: CASSPLDRSTYNEQFF
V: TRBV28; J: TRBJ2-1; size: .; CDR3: CASSLPGTGPNEQFF
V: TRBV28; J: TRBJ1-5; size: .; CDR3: CASSSAGQGNQPQHF
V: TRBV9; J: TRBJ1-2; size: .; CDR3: CASSVAGGRNGYTF
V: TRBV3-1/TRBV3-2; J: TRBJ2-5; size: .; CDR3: CASSQDYKRLAGGKETQYF
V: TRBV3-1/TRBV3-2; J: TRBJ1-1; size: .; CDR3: CASSPGANTEAFF
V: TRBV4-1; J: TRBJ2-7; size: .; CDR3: CASSGLRLEGHEQYF
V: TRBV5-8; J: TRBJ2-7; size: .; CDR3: CASSLRPGQGSEQYF
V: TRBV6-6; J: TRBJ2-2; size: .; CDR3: CASSPTLAGGANTGELFF
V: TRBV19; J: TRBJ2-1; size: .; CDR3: CASSPNDWLPIEQFF
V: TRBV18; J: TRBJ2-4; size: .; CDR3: CASSPTGKNIQYF
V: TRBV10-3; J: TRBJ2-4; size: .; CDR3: CAISESRDNKNIQYF
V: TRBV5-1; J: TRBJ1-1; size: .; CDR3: CASSLANRDSEAFF
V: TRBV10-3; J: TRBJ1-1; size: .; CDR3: CAITPGQGKAFF
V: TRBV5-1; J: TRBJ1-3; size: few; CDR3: CASSLVGSSGNTIYF
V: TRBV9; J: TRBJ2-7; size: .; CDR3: CASSVGQGRSYEQYF
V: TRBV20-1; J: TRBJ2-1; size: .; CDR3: CSASRLAGGLSIYEQFF
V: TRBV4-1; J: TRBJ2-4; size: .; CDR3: CASSQTSGRASNIQYF
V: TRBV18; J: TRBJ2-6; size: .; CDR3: CASSPSSGRVGANVLTF
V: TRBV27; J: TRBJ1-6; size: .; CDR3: CASGGWGYNSPLHF
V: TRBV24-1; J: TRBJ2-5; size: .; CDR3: CATSENRQGAWETQYF
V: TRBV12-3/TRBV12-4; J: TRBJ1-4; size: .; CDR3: CASSLMGEKLFF
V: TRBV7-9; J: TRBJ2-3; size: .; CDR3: CASSLEYGRLSDTQYF
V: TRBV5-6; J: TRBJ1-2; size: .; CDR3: CASSHLGGALNYGYTF
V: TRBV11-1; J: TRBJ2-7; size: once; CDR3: CASSLGAGAYEQYF
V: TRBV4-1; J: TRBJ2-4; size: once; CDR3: CASSHGQGKNIQYF
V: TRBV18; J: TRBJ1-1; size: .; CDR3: CASSLTGDSEAFF
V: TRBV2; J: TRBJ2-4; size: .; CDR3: CATSDIKAKNIQYF
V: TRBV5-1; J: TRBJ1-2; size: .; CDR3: CASSRDNYGYTF
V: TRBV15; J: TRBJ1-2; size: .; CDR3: CATSRDPGLGYGYTF
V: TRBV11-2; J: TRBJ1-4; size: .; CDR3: CASSFRGGQYEKLFF
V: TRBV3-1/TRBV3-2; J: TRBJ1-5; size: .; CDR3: CASSLYWGVRNQPQHF
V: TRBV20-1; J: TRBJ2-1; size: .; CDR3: CSASIYIAGVRDEQFF
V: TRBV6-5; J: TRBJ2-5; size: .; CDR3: CASSYFGLAGAETQYF
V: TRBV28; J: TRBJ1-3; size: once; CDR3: CASSFAGGISGNTIYF